The clone carrying this T cell receptor beta chain was seen a handful of times. Antigen: not known. Method: immunoSEQ multiplex PCR; TCRdb's copy keeps in-frame clones and lacks some. Here the sample spans about 76,000 clones, roughly 80% being singletons. Germline V gene sequence: CDR1 MGHRA, CDR2 YSYEKL. The CDR3 has 16 residues. Unmatched junction bases numbered 8, after V lost 0 bases and J lost 7 bases. The data were obtained in a study of T cell responses to AZD1222 COVID-19 vaccine. Points from the study as a whole: Repertoires were obtained solely post-peak T cell response. Clonal diversity was possibly underestimated, and the donors were mostly white British, with more females. Among AZD1222 vaccinees, only six were seropositive at baseline. Unmutated variant regions are reportedly targeted by nearly half of spike-specific TCRs.

The sequencing used peripheral blood, collected 28 days after the second dose of the MenACWY control vaccine. The receptor was isolated from an adult who received the MenACWY meningococcal vaccine as a control. The chain uses TRBV4-1 and TRBJ2-1; 8 bases fit TRBD1. CDR3 sequence (DNA): TGCGCCAGCAGCCAAGATCAGACAGGGGTGAGGAATGAGCAGTTCTTC. It specifies CASSQDQTGVRNEQFF.